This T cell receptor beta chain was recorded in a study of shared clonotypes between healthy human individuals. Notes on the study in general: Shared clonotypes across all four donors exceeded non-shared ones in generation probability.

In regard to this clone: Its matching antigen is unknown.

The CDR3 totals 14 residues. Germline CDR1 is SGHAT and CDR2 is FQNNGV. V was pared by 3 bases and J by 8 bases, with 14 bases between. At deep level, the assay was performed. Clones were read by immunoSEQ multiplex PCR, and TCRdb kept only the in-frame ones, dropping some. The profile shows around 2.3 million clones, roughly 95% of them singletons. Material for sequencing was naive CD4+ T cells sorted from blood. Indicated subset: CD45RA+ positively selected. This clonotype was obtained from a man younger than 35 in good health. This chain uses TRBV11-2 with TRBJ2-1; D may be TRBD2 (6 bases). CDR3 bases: TGTGCCAGCAGCTTGCTAGCGCATGGGGATGAGCAGTTCTTC. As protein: CASSLLAHGDEQFF.